The rows below give T cell receptor beta chains drawn from one sample of a study of T cell changes during pregnancy in multiple sclerosis. Generated by immunoSEQ multiplex PCR, the TCRdb table keeps only in-frame clones and is missing some. Of 65,000 to 85,000 clones in the sample, about nine tenths were seen once. Sample: CD4+ T cells from peripheral blood mononuclear cells, taken after pregnancy. Receptors originate from a female donor with multiple sclerosis, enrolled in a pregnancy study. Both conserved end residues are part of each CDR3. A clone size is listed for some rows: how often the clone was seen (once, few, many), or a class if it is expanded.

CDR3aa: CASSPGTGRTGELFF
v_gene: TRBV5-5
j_gene: TRBJ2-2
abundance: NA

CDR3aa: CASSLGLEDYNEQFF
v_gene: TRBV5-6
j_gene: TRBJ2-1
abundance: once

CDR3aa: CASRSTTDTGELFF
v_gene: TRBV19
j_gene: TRBJ2-2
abundance: NA

CDR3aa: CASSAQGTEKLFF
v_gene: TRBV5-1
j_gene: TRBJ1-4
abundance: NA

CDR3aa: CASSLGGAYGYTF
v_gene: TRBV7-2
j_gene: TRBJ1-2
abundance: few

CDR3aa: CASSGQGVTEAFF
v_gene: TRBV4-2
j_gene: TRBJ1-1
abundance: NA

CDR3aa: CASSSPQETQYF
v_gene: TRBV7-9
j_gene: TRBJ2-5
abundance: NA

CDR3aa: CAWSVRQGTEQYF
v_gene: TRBV30
j_gene: TRBJ2-7
abundance: NA

CDR3aa: CASSLDRGQQPQHF
v_gene: TRBV7-8
j_gene: TRBJ1-5
abundance: NA

CDR3aa: CASSALAGDSTDTQYF
v_gene: TRBV9
j_gene: TRBJ2-3
abundance: once

CDR3aa: CASGRGLDYEQYF
v_gene: TRBV12-5
j_gene: TRBJ2-7
abundance: NA

CDR3aa: CASSSPGDRGPGNEQFF
v_gene: TRBV27
j_gene: TRBJ2-1
abundance: NA

CDR3aa: CASLTGSSYEQYF
v_gene: TRBV2
j_gene: TRBJ2-7
abundance: few

CDR3aa: CASSSGTGGYNEQFF
v_gene: TRBV5-1
j_gene: TRBJ2-1
abundance: NA

CDR3aa: CASSWRDSQGPQHF
v_gene: TRBV6-5
j_gene: TRBJ1-5
abundance: NA

CDR3aa: CASRTGTGELFF
v_gene: TRBV19
j_gene: TRBJ2-2
abundance: NA

CDR3aa: CASSDSGGPGGELFF
v_gene: TRBV9
j_gene: TRBJ2-2
abundance: NA

CDR3aa: CASSFAGGTEAFF
v_gene: TRBV5-1
j_gene: TRBJ1-1
abundance: NA

CDR3aa: CASSQDTGGGGADTQYF
v_gene: TRBV4-2
j_gene: TRBJ2-3
abundance: NA

CDR3aa: CASSLMFGEGGIRGYTF
v_gene: TRBV5-4
j_gene: TRBJ1-2
abundance: NA